This T cell receptor (beta chain) was recorded in a study of early T cells in non-severe SARS-CoV-2 infection. Study context: RNA in bulk from unsorted whole blood was sequenced, and chains were unpaired. Study-wide results and limits: CD4 and private specificities were missed by VDJdb matching, which favored anti-spike CD8 responses.

There are many counts of this clonotype. The antigen is not known. Attachment of unique molecular identifiers was made to individual cDNA molecules. TCRdb used MiXCR to reprocess the 5' RACE reads, holding one entry per CDR3 protein. The repertoire includes 50,000 to 60,000 distinct CDR3 sequences, 6% to 7% of them detected once, and 3% to 4.5% sits in the top ten. The CDR3 loop spans 15 amino acids. Losses at the gene ends were 3 bases for V and 0 bases for J; bases not matched to a gene: 3. CDR1 LGHNA and CDR2 YSLEER come from the germline V gene. The chain combines TRBV4-3 with TRBJ1-1; 8 bases are a match to TRBD1. The source of this sequence is an adult who was a healthcare worker with PCR-confirmed SARS-CoV-2 infection or an uninfected control (not recorded which). The sample consisted of whole blood. The DNA of the CDR3 is TGCGCCAGCAGCCAGGGGACAGGAGTGAACACTGAAGCTTTCTTT. As protein: CASSQGTGVNTEAFF.